Following are 21 T cell receptor beta chains from one sample sequenced in a study of cytomegalovirus exposure and HLA in healthy donors. The study ran its PCR with 60 Vbeta and 13 Jbeta primers. TCRdb's table, derived via immunoSEQ multiplex PCR, lists solely in-frame clones and lacks some. The repertoire includes some 130,000 clones, 80% to 85% of them detected once, and over 1% sits in the top ten. Material for sequencing was PBMCs. These TCRs come from a human donor in good health.

This chain joins TRBV2 and TRBJ1-4; D might be TRBD1 (5 bases). The CDR3 has 15 amino acids. The germline CDR1 and CDR2 sequences are SNHLY and FYNNEI. V was pared by 0 bases and J by 8 bases, with 13 bases between. CDR3 nucleotide sequence: TGTGCCAGCAGTGAAGCGCTACAGGTTAACGAAAAACTGTTTTTT. This sequence encodes CASSEALQVNEKLFF.

This chain uses TRBV28 with TRBJ1-4; TRBD1 might be the D (5 bases). The CDR3 consists of 15 residues. The germline V gene has CDR1 MDHEN and CDR2 SYDVKM. V lost 2 bases to trimming and J lost 3 bases, with 10 bases between them. CDR3 protein: CASSLGAGPNEKLFF. CDR3 sequence (DNA): TGTGCCAGCAGTTTAGGTGCAGGGCCTAATGAAAAACTGTTTTTT.

The chain uses TRBV11-2 and TRBJ2-5; 8 bases are a match to TRBD1. Germline V gene sequence: CDR1 SGHAT, CDR2 FQNNGV. Trimming took 7 bases from V and 6 from J; bases not matched to a gene: 7. The CDR3 sequence is 13 residues long. CDR3 nucleotides: TGTGCCAGCAAAGTGGACAGGGCGAAGACCCAGTACTTC. Protein product: CASKVDRAKTQYF. Based on the CDR3 plus reference TRBV11-2 and TRBJ2-5, the full variable domain is EAGVAQSPRYKIIEKRQSVAFWCNPISGHATLYWYQQILGQGPKLLIQFQNNGVVDDSQLPKDRFSAERLKGVDSTLKIQPAKLEDSAVYLCASKVDRAKTQYFGPGTRLLVL.

The chain has TRBV28 and TRBJ1-2, with D possibly being TRBD1 (6 bases). The germline gives CDR1 MDHEN, CDR2 SYDVKM. Deletions cut 1 base from V and 9 bases from J, with 21 bases between. This CDR3 is 16 amino acids long. In DNA form, the CDR3 reads TGTGCCAGCAGTTTATCTCGGGCAGGGACACCTATAAGCTACACCTTC. Protein: CASSLSRAGTPISYTF.

A few counts support this clone. The rearrangement uses TRBV5-5 and TRBJ2-7; no firm D call. The CDR3 has 13 amino acids. Trimming shortened V by 1 base and J by 2 bases, and 7 bases separated the two germline ends. From germline, CDR1 is SGHKS and CDR2 YYEKEE (reference sequence). This chain's CDR3 is CASSLSPTYEQYF. CDR3 nucleotide sequence: TGTGCCAGCAGCTTGTCCCCTACCTACGAGCAGTACTTC.

This clone was picked up a small number of times. The chain joins TRBV28 to TRBJ1-2; maybe TRBD1 (5 bases). This CDR3 has 14 amino acids. CDR1 is MDHEN, CDR2 SYDVKM, per germline. V dropped 6 bases and J dropped 5 bases, with 16 bases sitting between them. The CDR3 loop reads CASSPGRGRYGYTF. For the CDR3, the DNA is TGTGCCAGCAGCCCTGGACGGGGGAGGTATGGCTACACCTTC.

This sequence joins TRBV9 and TRBJ1-1; TRBD1 is a possible D gene (6 bases). CDR1 SGDLS and CDR2 YYNGEE come from the germline V gene. There are 13 residues in the CDR3. V lost 3 bases and J 5 bases, leaving 11 bases between the germline ends. The CDR3 here is CASSEGGETEAFF. The CDR3 bases are TGTGCCAGCAGCGAAGGGGGGGAGACTGAAGCTTTCTTT.

The rearrangement links TRBV6-1 to TRBJ1-2; D unresolved. In germline, CDR1 is MNHNS, CDR2 SASEGT. V lost 7 bases and J 8 bases, leaving 11 bases between the germline ends. The CDR3 extends over 11 amino acids. The CDR3 spells CASTENFGYTF. The CDR3 nucleotides read TGTGCCAGCACCGAGAATTTCGGCTACACCTTC.

The CDR3 DNA sequence: TGTGCCAGCAGCCGGGACAGGGGCCCGCTTTACAATGAGCAGTTCTTC. This translates into CASSRDRGPLYNEQFF. The chain carries TRBV7-9 and TRBJ2-1; 10 bases align to TRBD1. CDR3 length equals 16 residues. Germline CDR1 and CDR2: SEHNR and FQNEAQ (reference sequence). V gave up 5 bases and J gave up 4 bases; unmatched junction bases: 8. Full variable domain (outside the CDR3, taken from reference TRBV7-9 and TRBJ2-1): DTGVSQNPRHKITKRGQNVTFRCDPISEHNRLYWYRQTLGQGPEFLTYFQNEAQLEKSRLLSDRFSAERPKGSFSTLEIQRTEQGDSAMYLCASSRDRGPLYNEQFFGPGTRLTVL.

In this sample, this clone turned up once. The rearrangement uses TRBV10-2 and TRBJ1-3, with 7 nucleotides matching TRBD1. The V gene end was trimmed by 6 bases and the J gene end by 0 bases; junction bases not matched to a gene: 8. CDR1 is WSHSY and CDR2 is SAAADI in the germline V gene. The CDR3 is made up of 16 amino acids. The CDR3 DNA follows: TGCGCCAGCAGCACGACCAGGGGGAGCTCTGGAAACACCATATATTTT. Translating gives CASSTTRGSSGNTIYF.

This chain links TRBV5-1 with TRBJ2-7; 8 bases map to TRBD1. Germline V gene sequence: CDR1 SGHRS, CDR2 YFSETQ. Trimming at V came to 5 bases and at J to 2 bases, leaving 6 bases not matched to a gene. This CDR3 is 14 amino acids long. The CDR3 loop reads CASRWAGGTYEQYF. CDR3 coding DNA: TGCGCCAGCAGATGGGCAGGGGGCACCTACGAGCAGTACTTC.

V is TRBV2 and J is TRBJ1-4; D not certain. CDR3 length equals 16 residues. V lost 2 bases to trimming and J lost 3 bases, with 13 bases between them. Germline V gene lookup returns CDR1 SNHLY and CDR2 FYNNEI. The CDR3 coding sequence is TGTGCCAGCAGTGAACCCACGAGTTCCGCTAATGAAAAACTGTTTTTT. Amino acids: CASSEPTSSANEKLFF.

V gene TRBV28 combines with J gene TRBJ2-7, with TRBD2 as a possible D gene (5 bases). This CDR3 region has 13 residues. Germline V CDR1 and CDR2: MDHEN, SYDVKM. V was trimmed by 7 bases and J by 2 bases, leaving 12 bases between them. DNA of the CDR3: TGTGCCAGCAAACAGCCCGGGACCTACGAGCAGTACTTC. Translated: CASKQPGTYEQYF.

A single count supports this clone. The J gene is TRBJ2-7, the V gene TRBV6-1; D unclear. Between the trimmed V and J ends, which lost 7 bases and 2 bases, there was a span of 12 bases. The CDR3 runs to 13 residues. The germline gives CDR1 MNHNS, CDR2 SASEGT. The CDR3 protein is CASTGGSTYEQYF. CDR3 nucleotide sequence: TGTGCCAGCACGGGTGGGTCCACCTACGAGCAGTACTTC.

The genes are TRBV7-2 and TRBJ2-7; D gene ambiguous. Trimming stripped 1 base from V and 2 bases from J, with 12 bases between. The CDR3 covers 15 residues. Germline-derived CDR1 and CDR2 are SGHTA and FQGNSA. CDR3 in amino acids: CASSLGPRKTYEQYF. DNA of the CDR3: TGTGCCAGCAGCTTAGGACCGCGGAAAACCTACGAGCAGTACTTC.

This chain uses TRBV28 with TRBJ1-5; D ambiguous. V shed 8 bases and J shed 2 bases, with 16 bases lying between them. The germline CDR1 and CDR2 sequences are MDHEN and SYDVKM. The CDR3 has 15 residues. The CDR3 DNA follows: TGTGCCAGCCAAGACGGTGGGGAGGGCAATCAGCCCCAGCATTTT. This encodes CASQDGGEGNQPQHF.

V and J are TRBV18 and TRBJ1-2; D is ambiguous. Germline V gene data show CDR1 as KGHSH and CDR2 as LQKENI. Trimming pared 2 bases from V and 0 bases from J, leaving 7 bases between. The CDR3 is 14 residues long. The CDR3 protein is CASSPDGANYGYTF. CDR3 nucleotide sequence: TGTGCCAGCTCACCAGACGGGGCTAACTATGGCTACACCTTC.

The chain links TRBV9 to TRBJ1-3; D is undetermined. The germline V gene has CDR1 SGDLS and CDR2 YYNGEE. This CDR3 contains 12 residues. Trimming took off 0 bases at V and 7 bases at J, with 5 bases between the two ends. The CDR3 loop reads CASSVAFNTIYF. The CDR3 DNA follows: TGTGCCAGCAGCGTAGCCTTTAACACCATATATTTT.

The chain couples TRBV5-5 to TRBJ2-3; 12 bases agree with TRBD2. The trim removed 0 bases at V and 5 bases at J, leaving 4 bases unmatched. The CDR3 length is 16 residues. Per the germline V gene, CDR1 is SGHKS and CDR2 is YYEKEE (reference sequence). CDR3 residues: CASSLVLAGGRDTQYF. The CDR3 DNA follows: TGTGCCAGCAGCTTGGTTCTAGCGGGGGGGCGAGATACGCAGTATTTT. Drawing the rest from reference TRBV5-5 and TRBJ2-3, the complete variable domain is DAGVTQSPTHLIKTRGQQVTLRCSPISGHKSVSWYQQVLGQGPQFIFQYYEKEERGRGNFPDRFSARQFPNYSSELNVNALLLGDSALYLCASSLVLAGGRDTQYFGPGTRLTVL.

This CDR3 reads CASSYEWDTRTYGYTF. CDR3 in DNA: TGTGCCAGCAGTTACGAATGGGACACTCGCACCTATGGCTACACCTTC. The rearrangement joins TRBV6-5 to TRBJ1-2; possibly TRBD1 for D (6 bases). Germline CDR1 MNHEY, CDR2 SVGAGI. CDR3 size: 16 residues. Trimming took off 2 bases at V and 4 bases at J, with 17 bases between the two ends.

This clone appeared a single time. The chain recombines TRBV5-4 with TRBJ2-5; possible D gene TRBD2, 6 bases. Germline V CDR1 and CDR2: SGHNT, YYREEE (reference sequence). Trimming took 4 bases from V and 3 from J, leaving 13 bases between them. CDR3 length: 14 amino acids. The CDR3 is CASSGAGTKETQYF. CDR3 sequence (DNA): TGTGCCAGCAGCGGGGCGGGGACGAAAGAGACCCAGTACTTC.